This T cell receptor (beta chain) was captured by sequencing in a study of cytomegalovirus exposure and HLA in healthy donors. The study's findings and limits: Exclusion as indistinguishable affected some V segments, including TRBV6-2 and TRBV6-3. A missense DCLRE1C variant was associated with V- and J-gene trimming of TCR beta chains in a later analysis, and an independent cohort replicated the association.

A remark on this clone: Its antigen is not identified.

Germline-derived CDR1 and CDR2 are LGHNA and YNFKEQ. The CDR3 contains 14 residues. The V segment lost 2 bases and the J segment 5 bases; nucleotides outside the gene matches: 3. The primer mix had 60 Vbeta and 13 Jbeta primers. Clones were read by immunoSEQ multiplex PCR, and TCRdb kept only the in-frame ones, dropping some. Among approximately 41,000 clones listed, approximately 81% were seen once. The sample consisted of PBMCs. This clonotype originated in a man in his fifties in good health and CMV-seronegative. This rearrangement joins TRBV4-2 to TRBJ2-1, with TRBD2 identical over 7 bases. CDR3 loop: CASSQSGTNNEQFF. CDR3 bases: TGTGCCAGCAGCCAATCGGGGACTAACAATGAGCAGTTCTTC.